A selection of T cell receptor beta chains follows, all from one sample in a study of T cell repertoires in cytomegalovirus infection. TCRdb re-analysed the reads in MiXCR, keeping a single row per CDR3 protein. Altogether about 76,000 distinct CDR3 sequences are present, about 4% being singletons, with the ten largest covering roughly 4.4%. The specimen sequenced was PBMCs. Receptors originate from a human donor in good health (CMV status not recorded). Some clones in this sample may be carry-over from other donors' samples. Both conserved end residues are trimmed from each CDR3. The order of the fields is J gene, V gene, D gene, CDR3 protein. A D gene is named only where the DNA matches it firmly.

J: TRBJ2-5; V: TRBV7-2; D: .; CDR3: ASSESLGRQETQY
J: TRBJ1-2; V: TRBV7-2; D: .; CDR3: ASSLEGNNYGYT
J: TRBJ2-7; V: TRBV7-8; D: TRBD2; CDR3: ASSLVRTRLSEQY
J: TRBJ1-5; V: TRBV20-1; D: .; CDR3: SARDNGAGSNQPQH
J: TRBJ2-7; V: TRBV19; D: TRBD1; CDR3: ASTPKQGADEQY
J: TRBJ2-2; V: TRBV6-6; D: TRBD1; CDR3: ASKRTGDTGELF
J: TRBJ2-7; V: TRBV28; D: .; CDR3: ASRRLDNYEQY
J: TRBJ1-2; V: TRBV2; D: .; CDR3: ASRDPSGPLYGYT
J: TRBJ1-2; V: TRBV19; D: .; CDR3: ASSMRGRDYGYT
J: TRBJ2-3; V: TRBV5-6; D: .; CDR3: ASSYRVLDTQY
J: TRBJ1-1; V: TRBV2; D: TRBD1; CDR3: ASSLGQGYTEAF
J: TRBJ1-4; V: TRBV6-1; D: .; CDR3: ASSERPGGNGEKLF
J: TRBJ2-5; V: TRBV20-1; D: .; CDR3: SALRMGETQY
J: TRBJ2-2; V: TRBV7-3; D: TRBD1; CDR3: ASSPGQYTGELF
J: TRBJ1-2; V: TRBV7-2; D: .; CDR3: ASSLADIGPSGYT